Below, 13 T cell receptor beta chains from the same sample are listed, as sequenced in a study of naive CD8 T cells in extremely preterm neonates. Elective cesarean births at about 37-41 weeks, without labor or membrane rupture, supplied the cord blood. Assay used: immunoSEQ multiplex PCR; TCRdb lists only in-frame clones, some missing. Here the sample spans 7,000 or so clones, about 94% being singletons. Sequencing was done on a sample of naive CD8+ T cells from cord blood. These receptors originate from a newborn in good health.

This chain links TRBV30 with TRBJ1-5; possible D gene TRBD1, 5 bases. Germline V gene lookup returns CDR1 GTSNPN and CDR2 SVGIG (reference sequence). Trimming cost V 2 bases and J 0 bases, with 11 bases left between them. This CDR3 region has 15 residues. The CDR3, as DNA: TGTGCCTGGAGTAGTTCAGGGTATAGCAATCAGCCCCAGCATTTT. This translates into CAWSSSGYSNQPQHF.

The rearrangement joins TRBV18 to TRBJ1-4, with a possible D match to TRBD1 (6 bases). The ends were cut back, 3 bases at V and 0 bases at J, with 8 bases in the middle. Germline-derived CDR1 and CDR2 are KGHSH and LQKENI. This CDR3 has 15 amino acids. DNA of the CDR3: TGTGCCAGCTCACCCGACAGGCCAACTAATGAAAAACTGTTTTTT. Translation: CASSPDRPTNEKLFF.

This CDR3 is CSVVWQALRYEQYF. DNA of the CDR3: TGCAGCGTTGTTTGGCAGGCCCTACGATACGAGCAGTACTTC. This chain links TRBV29-1 with TRBJ2-7; D remains unclear. Looked up from germline, CDR1 is SQVTM and CDR2 is ANQGSEA. V dropped 4 bases and J dropped 4 bases, with 17 bases sitting between them. The CDR3 contains 14 residues.

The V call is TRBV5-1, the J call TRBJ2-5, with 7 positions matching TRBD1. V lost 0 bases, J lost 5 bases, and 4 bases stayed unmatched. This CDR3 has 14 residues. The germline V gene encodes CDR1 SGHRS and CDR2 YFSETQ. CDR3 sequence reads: CASSLGQGEETQYF. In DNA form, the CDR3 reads TGCGCCAGCAGCTTGGGACAGGGAGAGGAGACCCAGTACTTC. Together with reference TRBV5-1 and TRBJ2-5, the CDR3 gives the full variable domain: KAGVTQTPRYLIKTRGQQVTLSCSPISGHRSVSWYQQTPGQGLQFLFEYFSETQRNKGNFPGRFSGRQFSNSRSEMNVSTLELGDSALYLCASSLGQGEETQYFGPGTRLLVL.

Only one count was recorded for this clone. The CDR3 bases are TGTGCCAGCATAGAAGAGACCCAGTACTTC. Amino acid sequence: CASIEETQYF. This chain uses TRBV27 with TRBJ2-5, with D uncertain. V was shortened by 7 bases and J by 3 bases, with 3 bases between the two germline ends. Germline V gene lookup returns CDR1 MNHEY and CDR2 SMNVEV (reference sequence). This CDR3 is 10 amino acids long.

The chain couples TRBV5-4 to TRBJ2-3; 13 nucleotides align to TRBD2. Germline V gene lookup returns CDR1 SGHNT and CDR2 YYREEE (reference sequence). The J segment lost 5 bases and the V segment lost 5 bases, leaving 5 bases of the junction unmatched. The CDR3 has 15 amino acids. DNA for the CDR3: TGTGCCAGCAGACTAGCGGGAGGGCCGGGAGATACGCAGTATTTT. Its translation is CASRLAGGPGDTQYF.

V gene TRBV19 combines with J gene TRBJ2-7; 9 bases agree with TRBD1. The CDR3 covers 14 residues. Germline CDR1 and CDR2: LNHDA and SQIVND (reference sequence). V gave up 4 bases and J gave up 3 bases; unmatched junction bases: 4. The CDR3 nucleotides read TGTGCCAGTAGTACGCGGGACAGGGTCTACGAGCAGTACTTC. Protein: CASSTRDRVYEQYF.

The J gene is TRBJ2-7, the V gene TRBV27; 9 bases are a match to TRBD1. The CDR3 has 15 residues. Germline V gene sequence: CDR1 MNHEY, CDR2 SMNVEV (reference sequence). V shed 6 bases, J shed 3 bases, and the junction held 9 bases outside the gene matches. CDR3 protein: CASRLAGTGLYEQYF. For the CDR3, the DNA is TGTGCCAGCAGGCTGGCCGGGACAGGGCTCTACGAGCAGTACTTC.

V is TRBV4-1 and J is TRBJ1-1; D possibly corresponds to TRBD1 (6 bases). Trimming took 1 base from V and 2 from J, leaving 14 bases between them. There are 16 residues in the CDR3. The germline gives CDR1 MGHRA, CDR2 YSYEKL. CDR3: CASSQAVQGINTEAFF. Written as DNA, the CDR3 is TGCGCCAGCAGCCAAGCAGTACAGGGTATAAACACTGAAGCTTTCTTT.

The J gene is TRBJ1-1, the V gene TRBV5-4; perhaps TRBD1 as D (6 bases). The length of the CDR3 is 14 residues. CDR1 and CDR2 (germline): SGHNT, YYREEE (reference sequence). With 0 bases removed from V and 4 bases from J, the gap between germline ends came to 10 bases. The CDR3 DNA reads TGTGCCAGCAGCTTGGCCGTCAGGGGCACTGAAGCTTTCTTT. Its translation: CASSLAVRGTEAFF. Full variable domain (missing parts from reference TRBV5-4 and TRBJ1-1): ETGVTQSPTHLIKTRGQQVTLRCSSQSGHNTVSWYQQALGQGPQFIFQYYREEENGRGNFPPRFSGLQFPNYSSELNVNALELDDSALYLCASSLAVRGTEAFFGQGTRLTVV.

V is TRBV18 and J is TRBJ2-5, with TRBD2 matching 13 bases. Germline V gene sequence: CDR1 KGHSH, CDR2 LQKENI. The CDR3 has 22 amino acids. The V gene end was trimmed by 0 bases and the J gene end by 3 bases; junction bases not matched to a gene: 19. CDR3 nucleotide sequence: TGTGCCAGCTCACCACCACTATACAGGGGCGGGACTAGCGGGAACGCCGAAGAGACCCAGTACTTC. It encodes CASSPPLYRGGTSGNAEETQYF.

The CDR3 coding sequence is TGTGCCAGCCCAGCCCTAGGACAGGGGCCGATGAACACTGAAGCTTTCTTT. This sequence encodes CASPALGQGPMNTEAFF. The V call is TRBV2, the J call TRBJ1-1; 9 positions match TRBD1. Losses at the gene ends were 8 bases for V and 0 bases for J; bases not matched to a gene: 13. Germline V gene data show CDR1 as SNHLY and CDR2 as FYNNEI. The length of the CDR3 is 17 residues.

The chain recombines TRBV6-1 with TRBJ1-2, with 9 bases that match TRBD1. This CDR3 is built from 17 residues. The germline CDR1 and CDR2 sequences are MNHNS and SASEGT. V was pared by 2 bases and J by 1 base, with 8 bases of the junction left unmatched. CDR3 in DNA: TGTGCCAGCAGTGAACGACAGGGGGTTAATCGTAACTATGGCTACACCTTC. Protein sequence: CASSERQGVNRNYGYTF.